This passage covers 29 T cell receptor beta chains from one sample sequenced in a study of blood T cells in healthy people across ages. Next came a second PCR, run for about 7 to 12 cycles, which used a sample-barcoded 5' primer along with a J-beta primer mix. In TCRdb, the 5' RACE reads were re-called with MiXCR into one record per CDR3 protein. The data contain hundreds of thousands of distinct CDR3 sequences, roughly 25% of them singletons. This same sample was also taken into another study, of T cells of mothers and their children.

Material for sequencing was blood. The receptors derive from a boy younger than 18 in good health.

This chain uses TRBV11-3 with TRBJ2-5; perhaps TRBD1 as D (6 bases). Germline V gene sequence: CDR1 SGHNT, CDR2 YENEEA. Trimming took 4 bases from V and 5 from J, leaving 26 bases between them. This CDR3 is built from 18 residues. CDR3 in amino acids: CASSSRATGTKKRETQYF. The CDR3 nucleotides read TGTGCCAGCAGCTCTAGAGCCACCGGGACAAAAAAAAGGGAGACCCAGTACTTC.

V is TRBV16 and J is TRBJ2-3; 9 nucleotides align to TRBD2. Germline CDR1 reads KGHSY; CDR2 reads FQNENV. V lost 5 bases, J lost 6 bases, and 3 bases stayed unmatched. The CDR3 length is 13 residues. CDR3 nucleotides: TGTGCCAGCAGCGGACTAGCGTGGGATACGCAGTATTTT. Protein: CASSGLAWDTQYF.

This clonotype has just a few counts. The chain combines TRBV24-1 with TRBJ2-5; 8 bases map to TRBD2. Trimming took 4 bases from V and 4 from J; bases not matched to a gene: 4. The CDR3 runs 14 residues. Germline V gene data show CDR1 as KGHDR and CDR2 as SFDVKD. Here the CDR3 DNA reads TGTGCCACCAGTGAGCGGGGGGCTGGAGAGACCCAGTACTTC. Its protein is CATSERGAGETQYF.

This clonotype was found a few times. V and J are TRBV10-3 and TRBJ2-7; possibly TRBD1 for D (6 bases). The CDR3 has 12 residues. Trimming shortened V by 10 bases and J by 1 base, and 11 bases separated the two germline ends. Germline loops: CDR1 ENHRY, CDR2 SYGVKD. For the CDR3, the DNA is TGTGCCACAAAGGGGGTATCCTACGAGCAGTACTTC. It codes for CATKGVSYEQYF.

V gene TRBV6-1 combines with J gene TRBJ2-1, with 7 bases identical to TRBD2. This CDR3 contains 14 residues. Germline-derived CDR1 and CDR2 are MNHNS and SASEGT. V was clipped by 3 bases and J by 7 bases; unmatched bases: 6. CDR3 bases: TGTGCCAGCAGTGATCCAATTAGCGGGAATGAGCAGTTCTTC. This codes for CASSDPISGNEQFF.

This clonotype was counted between two and nine times. The rearrangement joins TRBV7-8 to TRBJ2-5; a weak D match, TRBD2 (5 bases). The CDR3 length is 15 residues. The germline V gene encodes CDR1 SGHVS and CDR2 FQNEAQ. Trimming cost V 2 bases and J 2 bases, with 12 bases left between them. The CDR3 spells CASSLRTGGQETQYF. Written as DNA, the CDR3 is TGTGCCAGCAGCTTACGGACTGGCGGGCAAGAGACCCAGTACTTC.

This chain connects TRBV2 to TRBJ2-2; 11 bases are shared with TRBD2. Germline V gives CDR1 SNHLY, CDR2 FYNNEI. The ends lost 6 bases at V and 0 bases at J; junction bases unmatched: 3. The CDR3 sequence is 16 residues long. CDR3 in amino acids: CASRETSGANTGELFF. The CDR3 DNA is TGTGCCAGCAGAGAGACTAGCGGGGCGAACACCGGGGAGCTGTTTTTT.

This clonotype was seen a few times. The V call is TRBV9, the J call TRBJ2-7; 9 bases are shared with TRBD1. The J call is uncertain, as TRBJ2-1 better fits the DNA end. Per germline, CDR1 SGDLS and CDR2 YYNGEE. CDR3 length: 14 residues. The CDR3 nucleotides read TGTGCCAGCAGCCCACCGGACAGGGGCGATGAGCAGTTCTTC. Its translation is CASSPPDRGDEQFF.

Only a few counts were recorded for this clonotype. This sequence joins TRBV6-6 and TRBJ1-4; D not resolved. V was clipped by 0 bases and J by 3 bases, with 8 bases between them. The V gene's germline CDR1 is MNHNY and CDR2 SVGAGI (reference sequence). The CDR3 loop spans 15 amino acids. CDR3 nucleotides: TGTGCCAGCAGTTACTCCCGCCAACCTAATGAAAAACTGTTTTTT. This sequence encodes CASSYSRQPNEKLFF.

At least ten counts were recorded for this clonotype. The chain is built from TRBV28 and TRBJ2-7; D unclear. This CDR3 contains 14 residues. Trimming removed 3 bases at V and 0 bases at J, with 9 bases between. Germline V CDR1 and CDR2: MDHEN, SYDVKM. DNA of the CDR3: TGTGCCAGCAGTTTCCCCGGAAGCTCCTACGAGCAGTACTTC. Translated, it gives CASSFPGSSYEQYF.

This clonotype was seen only a few times. This chain links TRBV3-1 with TRBJ2-1; D gene uncertain. Per the germline V gene, CDR1 is LGHDT and CDR2 is YNNKEL (reference sequence). Trimming pared 0 bases from V and 6 bases from J, leaving 9 bases between. The CDR3 extends over 14 amino acids. The CDR3, as DNA: TGTGCCAGCAGCCAAGATGGGTACCGCAATGAGCAGTTCTTC. It translates to CASSQDGYRNEQFF.

This rearrangement joins TRBV15 to TRBJ1-2, with D maybe TRBD1 (5 bases). There are 15 residues in the CDR3. V dropped 0 bases and J dropped 3 bases, with 11 bases sitting between them. The germline V gene has CDR1 LNHNV and CDR2 YYDKDF (reference sequence). The CDR3 loop reads CATSREGRQHYGYTF. The CDR3 nucleotides are TGTGCCACCAGCAGAGAAGGAAGACAGCACTATGGCTACACCTTC.

The sample holds a few counts of this clonotype. This chain connects TRBV4-3 to TRBJ1-2, with D possibly matching TRBD1 (5 bases). The CDR3 runs to 15 residues. Trimming removed 4 bases at V and 5 bases at J, with 17 bases between. The germline gives CDR1 LGHNA, CDR2 YSLEER. The CDR3 loop is CASSRATPGTYGYTF. For the CDR3, the DNA is TGCGCCAGCAGCCGCGCCACCCCCGGGACTTATGGCTACACCTTC.

This clonotype was observed once. V is TRBV20-1 and J is TRBJ2-1, with D possibly called TRBD1 or TRBD2 (5 bases each). Near its end, the DNA agrees better with TRBJ2-7, so the J call may be wrong. CDR3 size: 14 residues. Germline loops: CDR1 DFQATT, CDR2 SNEGSKA (reference sequence). The CDR3 DNA follows: TGCAGTGCTAGAGGGGGGACGCACCTCTACGAGCAGTACTTC. Its translation is CSARGGTHLYEQYF.

This clonotype has more than one count but fewer than ten. The J gene is TRBJ2-1, the V gene TRBV9; TRBD2 matches at 9 bases. The J call may be wrong; the DNA end is better matched by TRBJ2-7. CDR1 is SGDLS and CDR2 is YYNGEE in the germline V gene. The CDR3 extends over 15 amino acids. CDR3 in amino acids: CASSVGGGGTYEQYF. The CDR3 nucleotides read TGTGCCAGCAGCGTAGGCGGGGGGGGTACCTACGAGCAGTACTTC.

The genes are TRBV7-3 and TRBJ2-3, with D possibly matching TRBD2 (6 bases). This CDR3 has 16 amino acids. The ends were cut back, 2 bases at V and 0 bases at J, with 12 bases in the middle. Germline V gene lookup returns CDR1 SGHTA and CDR2 FQGTGA. The CDR3 nucleotides are TGTGCCAGCAGCTTATACGGGGGAATTAGCACAGATACGCAGTATTTT. Translating gives CASSLYGGISTDTQYF.

This clonotype has a handful of counts. The chain joins TRBV21-1 to TRBJ2-5. TRBV21-1 is termed a pseudogene. This CDR3 spans 12 amino acids. This chain's CDR3 is CASRPSQETQYF. DNA for the CDR3: TGTGCCAGCAGACCCAGTCAAGAGACCCAGTACTTC.

The chain employs TRBV12-3 or TRBV12-4 and TRBJ2-3, with 7 positions matching TRBD1. J lost 2 bases, V lost 6 bases, and 11 bases had no gene match. This CDR3 has 16 residues. CDR3 protein: CASSGSRGPYTDTQYF. The CDR3 DNA is TGTGCCAGCAGCGGCTCGAGGGGGCCCTACACAGATACGCAGTATTTT.

V gene TRBV29-1 combines with J gene TRBJ2-7; 9 bases map to TRBD1. With 4 bases clipped from V and 2 bases from J, the junction kept 6 bases outside the gene matches. This CDR3 is built from 14 residues. Germline V gives CDR1 SQVTM, CDR2 ANQGSEA. This chain's CDR3 is CSVVGTGLPYEQYF. The CDR3 DNA reads as TGCAGCGTTGTGGGGACAGGGCTACCCTACGAGCAGTACTTC.

With regard to this clonotype: A junction end diverges from the germline sequence, so it may reflect a read error. V usage is TRBV20-1 and J usage is TRBJ1-2; 7 bases fit TRBD1. The CDR3 length is 13 residues. Germline V CDR1 and CDR2: DFQATT, SNEGSKA (reference sequence). The DNA of the CDR3 is TGCAGTGCTAGAGGCGAGGGGGCGCATGGCCACACCTTC. Amino acids: CSARGEGAHGHTF.

The rearrangement links TRBV6-5 to TRBJ1-2; perhaps TRBD1 as D (5 bases). Trimming cost V 10 bases and J 4 bases, with 13 bases left between them. This CDR3 contains 12 residues. Germline values: CDR1 MNHEY, CDR2 SVGAGI. In nucleotides, the CDR3 is TGTGCCACTCAGCATGGGGGCTATGGCTACACCTTC. Protein product: CATQHGGYGYTF.

The CDR3, as DNA: TGCGCCAGCAGCTTGGTCAGGACAGGGGTCGGCTACACCTTC. It encodes CASSLVRTGVGYTF. The V gene is TRBV5-1, the J gene TRBJ1-2; TRBD1 aligns across 9 bases. CDR3 length: 14 amino acids. Unmatched junction bases numbered 5, after V lost 0 bases and J lost 8 bases. CDR1 and CDR2 from the germline V gene are SGHRS and YFSETQ.

This clonotype was seen repeatedly, ten times or more. The gene calls are TRBV21-1 and TRBJ2-2; TRBD1 was called by the table and not checked on the DNA. TRBV21-1 is shown as a pseudogene. The CDR3 length is 18 residues. The CDR3 DNA reads as TGTGCCAGCAGCAAAGAGGGGGGCAGGGTCGTGAACACCGGGGAGCTGTTTTTT. This sequence encodes CASSKEGGRVVNTGELFF.

Only a few counts were recorded for this clonotype. The chain combines TRBV4-3 with TRBJ1-1; unclear D gene. The CDR3 has 15 residues. Germline V gene sequence: CDR1 LGHNA, CDR2 YSLEER. V lost 0 bases and J 4 bases, leaving 12 bases between the germline ends. CDR3 region: CASSQDSLLGTEAFF. The CDR3 DNA follows: TGCGCCAGCAGCCAAGATTCGCTGCTGGGCACTGAAGCTTTCTTT.

The J gene is TRBJ1-4, the V gene TRBV20-1; tentatively, D is TRBD1 (6 bases). Trimming pared 6 bases from V and 0 bases from J, leaving 11 bases between. Germline V CDR1 and CDR2: DFQATT, SNEGSKA (reference sequence). The CDR3 runs to 14 residues. In DNA, the CDR3 is TGCAGTGCCAGGACAGCTACAACTAATGAAAAACTGTTTTTT. As protein: CSARTATTNEKLFF.

This sequence joins TRBV6-6 and TRBJ2-5; a weak D match, TRBD1 (5 bases). Germline V gives CDR1 MNHNY, CDR2 SVGAGI (reference sequence). CDR3 length equals 15 residues. The V gene lost 6 bases and the J gene lost 4 bases, with 18 bases spanning the gap. The CDR3 DNA reads as TGTGCCAGCAGACCCGAGACAGACCGAGGAGAGACCCAGTACTTC. Translated: CASRPETDRGETQYF.

The genes are TRBV7-2 and TRBJ2-5, with 14 bases identical to TRBD2. The DNA end is a closer match to TRBJ2-1, so the J assignment may be wrong. CDR1 is SGHTA, CDR2 FQGNSA, per germline. The CDR3 is 14 residues long. CDR3 protein: CASILGLAGGEQFF. CDR3 coding DNA: TGTGCCAGCATACTCGGACTAGCGGGAGGCGAGCAGTTCTTC.

This clonotype has just a few counts. The chain carries TRBV29-1 and TRBJ2-1, with TRBD2 identical over 14 bases. This CDR3 region has 19 residues. With 7 bases clipped from V and 6 bases from J, the junction kept 20 bases outside the gene matches. Germline CDR1 SQVTM, CDR2 ANQGSEA. DNA of the CDR3: TGCAGCGCCGACCTGTGGACTAGCGGGGGGTCCAAAGGGGGCAATGAGCAGTTCTTC. Amino acid sequence: CSADLWTSGGSKGGNEQFF.

The table lists this clonotype with a few counts. The gene calls are TRBV5-1 and TRBJ2-7, with D maybe TRBD1 (6 bases). Looked up from germline, CDR1 is SGHRS and CDR2 is YFSETQ. The CDR3 is made up of 14 amino acids. V was clipped by 2 bases and J by 3 bases, with 12 bases between them. This chain's CDR3 is CASSFRDTYYEQYF. The CDR3 nucleotides read TGCGCCAGCAGCTTCCGGGACACCTACTACGAGCAGTACTTC.